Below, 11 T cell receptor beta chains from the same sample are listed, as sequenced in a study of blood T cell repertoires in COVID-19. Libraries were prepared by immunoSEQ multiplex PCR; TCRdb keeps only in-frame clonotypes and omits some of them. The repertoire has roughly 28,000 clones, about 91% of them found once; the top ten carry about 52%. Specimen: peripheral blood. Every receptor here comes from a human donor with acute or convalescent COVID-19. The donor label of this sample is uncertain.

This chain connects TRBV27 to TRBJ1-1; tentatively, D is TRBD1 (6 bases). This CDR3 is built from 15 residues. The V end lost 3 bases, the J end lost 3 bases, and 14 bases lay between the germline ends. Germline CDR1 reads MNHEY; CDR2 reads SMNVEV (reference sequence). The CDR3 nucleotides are TGTGCCAGCAGTTTCCTGGACAGTATGGACACTGAAGCTTTCTTT. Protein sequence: CASSFLDSMDTEAFF.

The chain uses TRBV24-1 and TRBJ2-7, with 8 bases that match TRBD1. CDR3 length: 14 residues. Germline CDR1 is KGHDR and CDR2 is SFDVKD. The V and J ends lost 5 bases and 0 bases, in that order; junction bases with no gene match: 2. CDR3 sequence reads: CATSADRASYEQYF. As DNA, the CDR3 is TGTGCCACCAGTGCGGACAGGGCCTCCTACGAGCAGTACTTC.

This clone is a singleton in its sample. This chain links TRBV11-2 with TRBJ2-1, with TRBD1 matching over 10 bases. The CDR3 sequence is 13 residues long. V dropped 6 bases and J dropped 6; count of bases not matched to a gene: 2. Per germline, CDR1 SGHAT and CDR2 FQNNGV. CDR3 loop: CASRGTGANEQFF. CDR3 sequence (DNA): TGTGCCAGCAGGGGGACAGGGGCCAATGAGCAGTTCTTC.

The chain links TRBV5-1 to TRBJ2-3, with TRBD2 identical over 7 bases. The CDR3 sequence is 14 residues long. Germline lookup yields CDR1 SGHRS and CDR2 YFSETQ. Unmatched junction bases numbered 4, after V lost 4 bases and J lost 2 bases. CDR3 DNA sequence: TGCGCCAGCAGCAATGGACTAGTCACAGATACGCAGTATTTT. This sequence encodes CASSNGLVTDTQYF.

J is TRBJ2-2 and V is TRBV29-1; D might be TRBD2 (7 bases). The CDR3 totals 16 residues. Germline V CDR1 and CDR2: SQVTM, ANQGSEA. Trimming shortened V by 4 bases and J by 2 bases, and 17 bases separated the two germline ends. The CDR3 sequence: CSVAGGGSGNTGELFF. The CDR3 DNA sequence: TGCAGCGTTGCGGGGGGCGGGAGTGGTAACACCGGGGAGCTGTTTTTT.

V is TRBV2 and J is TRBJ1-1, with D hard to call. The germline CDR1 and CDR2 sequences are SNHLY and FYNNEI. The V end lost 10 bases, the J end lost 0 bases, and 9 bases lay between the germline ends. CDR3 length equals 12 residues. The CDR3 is CANQQLNTEAFF. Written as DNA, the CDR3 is TGTGCCAACCAACAGTTGAACACTGAAGCTTTCTTT.

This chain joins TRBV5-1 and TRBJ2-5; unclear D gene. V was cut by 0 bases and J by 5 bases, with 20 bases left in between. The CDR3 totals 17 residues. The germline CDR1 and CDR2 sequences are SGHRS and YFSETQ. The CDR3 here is CASSLERTGPIGETQYF. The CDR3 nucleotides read TGCGCCAGCAGCTTGGAACGAACGGGTCCTATTGGGGAGACCCAGTACTTC.

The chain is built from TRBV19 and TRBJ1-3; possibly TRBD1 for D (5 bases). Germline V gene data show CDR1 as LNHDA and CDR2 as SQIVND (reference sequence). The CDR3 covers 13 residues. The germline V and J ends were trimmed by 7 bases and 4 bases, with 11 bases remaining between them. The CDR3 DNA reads TGTGCCAGTACCTGGGCAGGGGGAAACACCATATATTTT. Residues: CASTWAGGNTIYF.

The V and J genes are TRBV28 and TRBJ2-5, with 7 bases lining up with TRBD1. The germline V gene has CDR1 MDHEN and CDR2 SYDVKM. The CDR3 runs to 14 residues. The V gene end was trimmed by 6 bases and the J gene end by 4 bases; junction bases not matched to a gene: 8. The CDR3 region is CASSEKAGGETQYF. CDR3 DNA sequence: TGTGCCAGCAGCGAAAAGGCAGGGGGAGAGACCCAGTACTTC.

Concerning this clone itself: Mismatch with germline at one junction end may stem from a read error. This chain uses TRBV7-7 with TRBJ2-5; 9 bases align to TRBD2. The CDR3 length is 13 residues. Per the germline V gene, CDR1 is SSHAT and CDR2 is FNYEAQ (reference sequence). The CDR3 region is CASSLLAGETQYF. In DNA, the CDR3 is TGTGCTAGCAGCCTACTAGCGGGAGAGACCCAGTACTTC.

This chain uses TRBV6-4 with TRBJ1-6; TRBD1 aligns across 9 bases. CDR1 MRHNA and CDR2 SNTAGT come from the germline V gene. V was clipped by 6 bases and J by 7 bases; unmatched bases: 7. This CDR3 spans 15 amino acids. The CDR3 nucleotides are TGTGCCAGCAGCCCTGGGACAGGGCCGAATTCACCCCTCCACTTT. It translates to CASSPGTGPNSPLHF.